This T cell receptor beta chain was recovered during a study of blood T cells in healthy people across ages. Next came a second PCR, run for roughly 6 to 11 cycles, which used a sample-barcoded 5' primer along with a J-beta primer mix. A single record per CDR3 protein comes from TCRdb applying MiXCR to the 5' RACE reads. The profile shows 700,000 to 850,000 distinct CDR3 sequences, approximately 35% of them singletons. This clonotype was found many times. Its matching antigen is unknown. Findings of the study overall: The CMV status of each donor remained undetermined, and this could have confounded shifts in expanded clonotypes.

Germline V gene lookup returns CDR1 DFQATT and CDR2 SNEGSKA (reference sequence). There are 13 residues in the CDR3. The V end lost 1 base, the J end lost 12 bases, and 16 bases lay between the germline ends. The TCR was taken from a young man in good health. The specimen was blood. V gene TRBV20-1 combines with J gene TRBJ1-5; D is possibly TRBD1 (5 bases). The CDR3 here is CSARATNQGRQHF. The DNA for the CDR3 is TGCAGTGCTAGAGCAACAAATCAGGGCCGCCAGCATTTT.